These 13 T cell receptor beta chains share one sample of origin, sequenced in a study of T-cell memory formation after mild COVID-19 (dated by TCRdb to the early 2020s). The method was 5' RACE. These reads were obtained on an Illumina NovaSeq 6000. The public reads were quality trimmed at Q25 with fastp and then assembled into clones with MiXCR by TCRdb, keeping productive beta chains. Records with the same CDR3 protein are collapsed into one entry carrying the most frequent genes and DNA. The table for this sample lists 140,000 to 150,000 distinct CDR3 sequences; 6% to 7% of them were counted only once. The top ten constitute around 2% of the sample. Material: PBMCs or a T cell subset sorted from them (not recorded which). The receptors come from an adult woman who had mild COVID-19 (a few samples of this study predate the infection). The sample titles of this study are shuffled in the database, so cell type and time point are left out; the donor was told from shared clones.

Many counts were recorded for this clonotype. The chain carries TRBV20-1 and TRBJ1-1; 7 bases match TRBD1. V shed 5 bases, J shed 4 bases, and the junction held 7 bases outside the gene matches. The length of the CDR3 is 13 residues. Per the germline V gene, CDR1 is DFQATT and CDR2 is SNEGSKA (reference sequence). CDR3 DNA: TGCAGTGCTCTCGGACAGGCCGTCACTGAAGCTTTCTTT. Protein: CSALGQAVTEAFF.

The chain combines TRBV9 with TRBJ2-2; D uncertain. The CDR3 consists of 15 residues. CDR1 and CDR2 from the germline V gene are SGDLS and YYNGEE. Trimming took off 2 bases at V and 3 bases at J, with 11 bases between the two ends. The CDR3 bases are TGTGCCAGCAGCGTTAAATGGCAGCACACCGGGGAGCTGTTTTTT. Translated: CASSVKWQHTGELFF.

The rearrangement links TRBV2 to TRBJ1-2, with D perhaps TRBD1 (5 bases). The V and J ends lost 2 bases and 2 bases respectively, with 15 bases between them. Germline assignment: CDR1 SNHLY and CDR2 FYNNEI. The CDR3 sequence is 16 residues long. This CDR3 is CASSEMRAGPNYGYTF. In nucleotides, the CDR3 is TGTGCCAGCAGTGAAATGAGGGCAGGGCCCAACTATGGCTACACCTTC.

In this sample, this clonotype turned up many times. The CDR3 loop reads CASSSDRGRDEQYF. CDR3 DNA sequence: TGCGCCAGCAGCTCGGACAGGGGCAGGGACGAGCAGTACTTC. The chain uses TRBV5-1 and TRBJ2-7; the match to TRBD1 covers 9 bases. Germline CDR1 and CDR2: SGHRS and YFSETQ. V lost 3 bases, J lost 5 bases, and 6 bases stayed unmatched. This CDR3 has 14 amino acids.

This chain links TRBV2 with TRBJ2-1; D is possibly TRBD2 (5 bases). The V end was cut by 6 bases, the J end by 2 bases, with 20 bases between. CDR1 is SNHLY, CDR2 FYNNEI, per germline. CDR3 size: 17 residues. The CDR3 DNA sequence: TGTGCCAGCAGAATAACTAGACGAGCGATTACCTACAATGAGCAGTTCTTC. Translating gives CASRITRRAITYNEQFF. The entire variable domain, with the rest obtained from reference TRBV2 and TRBJ2-1, is as follows: EPEVTQTPSHQVTQMGQEVILRCVPISNHLYFYWYRQILGQKVEFLVSFYNNEISEKSEIFDDQFSVERPDGSNFTLKIRSTKLEDSAMYFCASRITRRAITYNEQFFGPGTRLTVL.

CDR3 protein: CATSDGKRETQYF. The CDR3, as DNA: TGTGCCACCAGTGATGGGAAAAGGGAGACCCAGTACTTC. This rearrangement joins TRBV24-1 to TRBJ2-5, with D hard to call. This CDR3 is 13 amino acids long. V lost 3 bases to trimming and J lost 5 bases, with 9 bases between them. Germline assignment: CDR1 KGHDR and CDR2 SFDVKD.

The table lists this clonotype with a few counts. The chain couples TRBV15 to TRBJ2-1, with 7 positions matching TRBD2. This CDR3 is 15 amino acids long. Germline lookup yields CDR1 LNHNV and CDR2 YYDKDF (reference sequence). Unmatched junction bases numbered 12, after V lost 7 bases and J lost 6 bases. In DNA, the CDR3 is TGTGCCACCACAACTAGCGAGGAATACGGCAATGAGCAGTTCTTC. Translating gives CATTTSEEYGNEQFF.

The chain has TRBV5-1 and TRBJ2-2; 11 bases are shared with TRBD2. V shed 4 bases, J shed 1 base, and the junction held 3 bases outside the gene matches. Germline V gene sequence: CDR1 SGHRS, CDR2 YFSETQ. CDR3 length equals 16 residues. The CDR3 is CASSTGTSGNTGELFF. The DNA of the CDR3 is TGCGCCAGCAGCACAGGGACTAGCGGGAACACCGGGGAGCTGTTTTTT.

This clonotype appeared many times. J is TRBJ1-4 and V is TRBV12-3 or TRBV12-4; unclear D gene. Trimming shortened V by 0 bases and J by 8 bases, and 10 bases separated the two germline ends. This CDR3 spans 14 amino acids. The CDR3 loop is CASSLARPEEKLFF. The CDR3 DNA follows: TGTGCCAGCAGTTTAGCTCGGCCGGAAGAAAAACTGTTTTTT.

V and J are TRBV29-1 and TRBJ2-1, with TRBD1 matching over 9 bases. This CDR3 region has 15 residues. Per the germline V gene, CDR1 is SQVTM and CDR2 is ANQGSEA. V lost 1 base, J lost 4 bases, and 5 bases stayed unmatched. DNA for the CDR3: TGCAGCGTTGAAGGGGGGACAGGGCTATACAATGAGCAGTTCTTC. It encodes CSVEGGTGLYNEQFF.

This chain links TRBV30 with TRBJ2-1; 10 bases align to TRBD1. The ends lost 3 bases at V and 7 bases at J; junction bases unmatched: 9. There are 15 residues in the CDR3. CDR1 is GTSNPN, CDR2 SVGIG, per germline (reference sequence). The CDR3 region has the DNA TGTGCCTGGAGCGAGGGACAGGGGATCAAGAATGAGCAGTTCTTC. Amino acids: CAWSEGQGIKNEQFF.

The J gene is TRBJ2-4, the V gene TRBV15, with D possibly matching TRBD1 (6 bases). The V gene's germline CDR1 is LNHNV and CDR2 YYDKDF (reference sequence). This CDR3 has 12 amino acids. Trimming left V 3 bases short and J 12 bases short, with 12 bases between. Here the CDR3 reads CATSSESGDQYF. The CDR3 bases are TGTGCCACCAGCAGCGAGTCAGGGGATCAGTACTTC.

This clonotype was seen many times. V is TRBV12-3 or TRBV12-4 and J is TRBJ2-7; 10 bases are shared with TRBD2. Germline trimming cut 5 bases from V and 4 bases from J; bases unmatched to any gene: 11. This CDR3 is built from 16 residues. The CDR3 region has the DNA TGTGCCAGCAGTCACCCGGGGCTAGCGGGAGTGTACGAGCAGTACTTC. It codes for CASSHPGLAGVYEQYF.